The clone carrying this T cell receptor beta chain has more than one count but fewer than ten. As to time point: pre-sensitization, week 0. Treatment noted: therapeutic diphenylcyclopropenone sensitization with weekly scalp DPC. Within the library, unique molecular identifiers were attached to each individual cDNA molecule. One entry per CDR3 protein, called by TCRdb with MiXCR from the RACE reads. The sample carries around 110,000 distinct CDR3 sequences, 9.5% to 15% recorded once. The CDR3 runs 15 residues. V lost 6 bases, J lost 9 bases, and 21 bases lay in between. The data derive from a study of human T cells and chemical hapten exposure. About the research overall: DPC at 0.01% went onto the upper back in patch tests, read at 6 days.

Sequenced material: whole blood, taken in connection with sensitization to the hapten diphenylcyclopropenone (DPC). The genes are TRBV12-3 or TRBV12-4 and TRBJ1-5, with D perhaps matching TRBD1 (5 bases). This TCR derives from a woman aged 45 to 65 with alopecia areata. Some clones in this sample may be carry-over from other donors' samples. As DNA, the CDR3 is TGTGCCAGCAGGGGTTCATTATCGGGTCAGGGGCCCCAGCATTTT. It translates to CASRGSLSGQGPQHF.